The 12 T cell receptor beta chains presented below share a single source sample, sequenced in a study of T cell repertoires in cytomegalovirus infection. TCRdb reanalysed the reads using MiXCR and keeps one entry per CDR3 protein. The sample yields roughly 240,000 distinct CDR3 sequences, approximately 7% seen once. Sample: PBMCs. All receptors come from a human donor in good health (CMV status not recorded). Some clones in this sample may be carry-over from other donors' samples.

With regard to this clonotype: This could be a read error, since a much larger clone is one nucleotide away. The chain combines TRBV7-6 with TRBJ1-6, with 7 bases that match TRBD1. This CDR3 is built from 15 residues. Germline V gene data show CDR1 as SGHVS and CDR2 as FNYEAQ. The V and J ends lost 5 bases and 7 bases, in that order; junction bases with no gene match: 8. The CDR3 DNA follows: TGTGCCAGCAGCCCAAGACAGGGAGAGAATTCACCCCTCCACTTT. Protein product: CASSPRQGENSPLHF.

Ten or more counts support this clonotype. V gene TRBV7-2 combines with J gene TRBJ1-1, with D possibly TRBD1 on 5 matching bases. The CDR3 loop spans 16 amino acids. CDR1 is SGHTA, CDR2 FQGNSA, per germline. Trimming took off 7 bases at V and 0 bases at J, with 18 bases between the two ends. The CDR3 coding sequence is TGTGCCAGCATCAGAACCTCAGGGACCTTGAACACTGAAGCTTTCTTT. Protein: CASIRTSGTLNTEAFF.

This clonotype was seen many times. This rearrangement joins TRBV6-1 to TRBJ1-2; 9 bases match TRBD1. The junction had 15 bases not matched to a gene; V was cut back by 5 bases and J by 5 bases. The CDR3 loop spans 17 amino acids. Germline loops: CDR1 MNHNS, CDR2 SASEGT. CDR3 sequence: CASSLGARDRVIYGYTF. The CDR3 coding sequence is TGTGCCAGCAGTTTGGGGGCCCGGGACAGGGTGATTTATGGCTACACCTTC.

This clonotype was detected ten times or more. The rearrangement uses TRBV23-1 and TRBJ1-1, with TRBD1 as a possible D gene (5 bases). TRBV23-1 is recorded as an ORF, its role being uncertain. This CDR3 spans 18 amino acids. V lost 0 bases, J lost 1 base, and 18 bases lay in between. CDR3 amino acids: CASSQSITKGVGNTEAFF. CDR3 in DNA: TGCGCCAGCAGTCAATCGATAACTAAAGGGGTCGGGAACACTGAAGCTTTCTTT.

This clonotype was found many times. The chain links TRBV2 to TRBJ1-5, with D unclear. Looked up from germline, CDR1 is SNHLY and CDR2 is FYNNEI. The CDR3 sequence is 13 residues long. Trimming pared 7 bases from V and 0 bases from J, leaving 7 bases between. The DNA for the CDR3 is TGTGCCAGCAAAAGGGATAGCAATCAGCCCCAGCATTTT. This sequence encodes CASKRDSNQPQHF.

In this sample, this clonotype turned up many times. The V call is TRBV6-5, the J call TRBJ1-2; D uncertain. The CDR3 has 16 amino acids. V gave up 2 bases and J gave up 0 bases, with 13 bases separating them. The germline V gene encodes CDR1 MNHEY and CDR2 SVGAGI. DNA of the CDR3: TGTGCCAGCAGTTACACGGGGAGGGCCCCTAACTATGGCTACACCTTC. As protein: CASSYTGRAPNYGYTF.

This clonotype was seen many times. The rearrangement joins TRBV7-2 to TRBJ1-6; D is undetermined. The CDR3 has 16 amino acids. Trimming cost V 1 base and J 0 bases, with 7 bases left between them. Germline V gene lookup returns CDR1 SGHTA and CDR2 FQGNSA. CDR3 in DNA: TGTGCCAGCAGCTTAGGCGGGAGCTCCTATAATTCACCCCTCCACTTT. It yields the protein CASSLGGSSYNSPLHF.

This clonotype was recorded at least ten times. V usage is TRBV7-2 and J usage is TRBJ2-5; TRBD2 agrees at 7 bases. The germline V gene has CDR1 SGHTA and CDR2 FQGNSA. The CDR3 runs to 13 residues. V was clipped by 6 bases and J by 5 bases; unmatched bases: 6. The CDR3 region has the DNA TGTGCCAGCAGAGGGCCGCGGGGGGAGACCCAGTACTTC. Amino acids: CASRGPRGETQYF.

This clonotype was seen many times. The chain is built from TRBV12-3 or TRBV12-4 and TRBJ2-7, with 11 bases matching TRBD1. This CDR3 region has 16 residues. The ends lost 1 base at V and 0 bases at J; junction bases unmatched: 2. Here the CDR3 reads CASSLGGQGVSYEQYF. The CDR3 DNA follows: TGTGCCAGCAGTTTAGGGGGACAGGGGGTCTCCTACGAGCAGTACTTC.

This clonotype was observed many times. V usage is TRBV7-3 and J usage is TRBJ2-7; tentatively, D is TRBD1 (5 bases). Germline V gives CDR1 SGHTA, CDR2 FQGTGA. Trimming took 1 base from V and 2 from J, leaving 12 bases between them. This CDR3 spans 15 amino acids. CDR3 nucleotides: TGTGCCAGCAGCTTAAGGGCAGGGCAAGCCTACGAGCAGTACTTC. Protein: CASSLRAGQAYEQYF.

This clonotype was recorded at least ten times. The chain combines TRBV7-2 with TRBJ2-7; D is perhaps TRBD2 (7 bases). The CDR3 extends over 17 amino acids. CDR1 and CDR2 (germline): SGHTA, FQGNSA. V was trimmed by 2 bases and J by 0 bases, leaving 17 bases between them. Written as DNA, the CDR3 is TGTGCCAGCAGCTTAATTATGTCGGGGGGCCTCTCCTACGAGCAGTACTTC. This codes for CASSLIMSGGLSYEQYF.

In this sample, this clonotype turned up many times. The CDR3 sequence is CARGLAKNIQYF. The DNA for the CDR3 is TGTGCCAGGGGACTGGCCAAAAACATTCAGTACTTC. This chain connects TRBV2 to TRBJ2-4; tentatively, D is TRBD2 (6 bases). The V end was cut by 9 bases, the J end by 1 base, with 7 bases between. Germline V gene data show CDR1 as SNHLY and CDR2 as FYNNEI. There are 12 residues in the CDR3.